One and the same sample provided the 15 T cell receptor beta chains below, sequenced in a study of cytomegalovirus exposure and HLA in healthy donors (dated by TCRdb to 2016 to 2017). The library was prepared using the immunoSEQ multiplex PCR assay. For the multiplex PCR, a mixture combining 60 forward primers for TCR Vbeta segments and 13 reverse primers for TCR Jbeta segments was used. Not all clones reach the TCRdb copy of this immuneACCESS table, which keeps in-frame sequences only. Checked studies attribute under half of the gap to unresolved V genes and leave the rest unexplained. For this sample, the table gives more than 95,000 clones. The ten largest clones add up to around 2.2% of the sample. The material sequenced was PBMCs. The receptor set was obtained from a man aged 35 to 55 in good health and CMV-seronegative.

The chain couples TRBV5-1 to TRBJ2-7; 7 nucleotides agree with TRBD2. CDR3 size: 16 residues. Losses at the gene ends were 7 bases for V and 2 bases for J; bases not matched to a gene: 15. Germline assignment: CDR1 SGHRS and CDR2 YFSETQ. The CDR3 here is CASRFSVSGLPYEQYF. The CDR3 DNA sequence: TGCGCCAGCCGGTTTTCCGTTAGCGGGCTCCCCTACGAGCAGTACTTC.

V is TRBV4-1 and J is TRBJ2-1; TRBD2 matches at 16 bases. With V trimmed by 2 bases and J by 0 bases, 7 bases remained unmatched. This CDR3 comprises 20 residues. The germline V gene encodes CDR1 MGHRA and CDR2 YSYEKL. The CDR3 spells CASSQMGLAGGPSSYNEQFF. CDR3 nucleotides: TGCGCCAGCAGCCAAATGGGACTAGCGGGGGGGCCCAGCTCCTACAATGAGCAGTTCTTC.

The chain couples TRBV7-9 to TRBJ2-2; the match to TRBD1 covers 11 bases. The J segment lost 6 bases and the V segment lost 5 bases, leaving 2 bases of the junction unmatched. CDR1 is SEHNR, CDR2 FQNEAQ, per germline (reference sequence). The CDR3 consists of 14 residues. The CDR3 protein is CASSLDRGPGELFF. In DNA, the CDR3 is TGTGCCAGCAGCCTGGACAGGGGGCCCGGGGAGCTGTTTTTT.

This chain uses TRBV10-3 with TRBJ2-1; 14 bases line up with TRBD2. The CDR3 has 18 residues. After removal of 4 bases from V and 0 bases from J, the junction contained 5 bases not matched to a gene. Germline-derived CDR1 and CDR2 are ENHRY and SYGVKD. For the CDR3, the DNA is TGTGCCATCAGTGCCGGACTAGCGGGAGGATTCTCCTACAATGAGCAGTTCTTC. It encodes CAISAGLAGGFSYNEQFF.

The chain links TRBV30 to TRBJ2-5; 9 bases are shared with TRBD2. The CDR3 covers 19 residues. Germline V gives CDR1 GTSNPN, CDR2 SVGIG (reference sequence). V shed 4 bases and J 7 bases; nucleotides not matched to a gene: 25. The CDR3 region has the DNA TGTGCCTGGACCCTTGCCTTAGATAAGCGGGAGGAGGGGTCGGGGACCCAGTACTTC. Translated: CAWTLALDKREEGSGTQYF. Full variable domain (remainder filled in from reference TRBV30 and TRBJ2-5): SQTIHQWPATLVQPVGSPLSLECTVEGTSNPNLYWYRQAAGRGLQLLFYSVGIGQISSEVPQNLSASRPQDRQFILSSKKLLLSDSGFYLCAWTLALDKREEGSGTQYFGPGTRLLVL.

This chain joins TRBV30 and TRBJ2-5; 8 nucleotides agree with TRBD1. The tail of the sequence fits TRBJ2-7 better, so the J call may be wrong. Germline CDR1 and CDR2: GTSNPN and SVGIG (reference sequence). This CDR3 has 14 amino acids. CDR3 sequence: CACNQDRVLYEQYF. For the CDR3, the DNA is TGTGCCTGTAACCAGGACAGGGTCTTATACGAGCAGTACTTC.

DNA of the CDR3: TGCGCCAGCAGGCTTCCACAGGGGGCCACAGATACGCAGTATTTT. It encodes CASRLPQGATDTQYF. The rearrangement uses TRBV5-1 and TRBJ2-3; 9 bases map to TRBD1. Per germline, CDR1 SGHRS and CDR2 YFSETQ. V dropped 5 bases and J dropped 2; count of bases not matched to a gene: 6. The CDR3 has 15 residues.

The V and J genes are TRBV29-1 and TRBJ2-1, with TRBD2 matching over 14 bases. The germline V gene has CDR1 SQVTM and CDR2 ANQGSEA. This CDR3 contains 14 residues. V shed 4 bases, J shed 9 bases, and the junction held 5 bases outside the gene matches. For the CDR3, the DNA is TGCAGCGTTGGGGGACTAGCGGGAGTTCTTGAGCAGTTCTTC. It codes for CSVGGLAGVLEQFF.

In DNA, the CDR3 is TGTGCCAGCAGTTCGACTAGCGGGAGTCCCTACGAGCAGTACTTC. Protein: CASSSTSGSPYEQYF. The rearrangement joins TRBV6-5 to TRBJ2-7; 12 nucleotides agree with TRBD2. The CDR3 extends over 15 amino acids. The germline V gene has CDR1 MNHEY and CDR2 SVGAGI. J gave up 2 bases and V 4 bases, and 3 bases lay outside the gene matches.

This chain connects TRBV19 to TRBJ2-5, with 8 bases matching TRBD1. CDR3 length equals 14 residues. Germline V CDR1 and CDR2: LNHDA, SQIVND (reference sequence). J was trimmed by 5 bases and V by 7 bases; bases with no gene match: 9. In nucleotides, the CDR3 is TGTGCCAGTAATACAGACAGGGGTTGGGAGACCCAGTACTTC. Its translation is CASNTDRGWETQYF.

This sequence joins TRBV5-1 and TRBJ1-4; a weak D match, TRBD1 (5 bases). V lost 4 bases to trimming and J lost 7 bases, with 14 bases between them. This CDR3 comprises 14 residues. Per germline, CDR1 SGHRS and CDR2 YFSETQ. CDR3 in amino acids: CASSAGGSGEKLFF. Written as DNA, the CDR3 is TGCGCCAGCAGCGCCGGGGGATCAGGTGAAAAACTGTTTTTT.

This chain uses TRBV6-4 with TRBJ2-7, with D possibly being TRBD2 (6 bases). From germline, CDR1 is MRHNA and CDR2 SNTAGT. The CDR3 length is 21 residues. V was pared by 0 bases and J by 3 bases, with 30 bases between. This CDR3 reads CASSDSLGEAGFNGYYYEQYF. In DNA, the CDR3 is TGTGCCAGCAGTGACTCCCTTGGGGAAGCGGGCTTTAATGGGTACTACTACGAGCAGTACTTC.

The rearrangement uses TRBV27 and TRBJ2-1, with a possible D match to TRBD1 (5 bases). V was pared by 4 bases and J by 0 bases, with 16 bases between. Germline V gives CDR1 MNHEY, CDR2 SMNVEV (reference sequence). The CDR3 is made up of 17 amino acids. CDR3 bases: TGTGCCAGCAGTTCCCAGACAGCATCCCACTCCTACAATGAGCAGTTCTTC. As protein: CASSSQTASHSYNEQFF.

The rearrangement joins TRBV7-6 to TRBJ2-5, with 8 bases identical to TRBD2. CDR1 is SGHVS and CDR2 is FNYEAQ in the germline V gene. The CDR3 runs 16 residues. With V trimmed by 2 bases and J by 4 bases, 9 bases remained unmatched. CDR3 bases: TGTGCCAGCAGCTTACAGCGGGGGTTAGTAGGAGAGACCCAGTACTTC. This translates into CASSLQRGLVGETQYF.

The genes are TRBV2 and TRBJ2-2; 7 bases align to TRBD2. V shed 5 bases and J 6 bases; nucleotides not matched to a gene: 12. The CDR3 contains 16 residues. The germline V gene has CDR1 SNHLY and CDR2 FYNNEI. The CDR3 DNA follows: TGTGCCAGCAGTCTGAGGACTAGGTCCGGCGCCGGGGAGCTGTTTTTT. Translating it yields CASSLRTRSGAGELFF.